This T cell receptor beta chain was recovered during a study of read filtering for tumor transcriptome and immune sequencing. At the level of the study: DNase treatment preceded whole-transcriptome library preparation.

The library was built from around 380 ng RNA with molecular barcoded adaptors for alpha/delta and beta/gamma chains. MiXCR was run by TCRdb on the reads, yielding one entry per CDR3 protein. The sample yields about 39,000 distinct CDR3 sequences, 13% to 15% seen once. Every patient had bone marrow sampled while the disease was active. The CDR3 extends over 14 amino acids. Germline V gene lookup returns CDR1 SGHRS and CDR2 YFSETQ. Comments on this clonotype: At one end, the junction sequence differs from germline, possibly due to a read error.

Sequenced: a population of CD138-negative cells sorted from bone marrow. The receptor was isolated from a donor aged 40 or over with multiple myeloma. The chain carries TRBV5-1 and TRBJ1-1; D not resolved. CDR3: CASSLVPANTDAFF. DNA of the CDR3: TGCGCCAGCAGCTTGGTGCCAGCGAACACTGACGCTTTCTTT.